This T cell receptor beta chain is drawn from a study of blood T cell repertoires in COVID-19. About the research overall: Acute and convalescent COVID-19 samples came from the United States, Italy and Spain. T cells, B-cell-depleted T cells, or PBMCs supplied cDNA or gDNA.

CDR3 size: 15 residues. CDR1 is MNHEY, CDR2 SVGAGI, per germline. Trimming removed 6 bases from V and 7 bases from J; junction bases left unmatched: 12. In the authors' workflow: Quantification of nucleated cells was approximated via reference gene primer amplification. Sequencing used immunoSEQ multiplex PCR; TCRdb keeps in-frame clones, though not all of them. The DNA gave D and trimming, while V, J and clone size come from that table. The data contain around 200,000 clones, 80% to 90% of them singletons. Sequenced material: peripheral blood. The chain couples TRBV6-5 to TRBJ1-1; 9 nucleotides line up with TRBD1. The receptor was derived from a man in his 60s who had recovered from COVID-19. The DNA of the CDR3 is TGTGCCAGCAGCAGACTCCGGGACAGGGAGCTTGAAGCTTTCTTT. Protein product: CASSRLRDRELEAFF.